This is a list of T cell receptor beta chains from one sample in a study of radiotherapy plus CTLA-4 blockade in lung cancer. This table comes from immunoSEQ multiplex PCR, and its TCRdb copy is limited to in-frame clones, with some not included. The top ten hold about 4.5% of the sample, which has roughly 62,000 clones, around three quarters seen once. The sequences come from peripheral blood, collected from a patient treated with radiotherapy plus ipilimumab. These receptor sequences come from a human donor with non-small cell lung cancer who had a complete response to radiotherapy plus ipilimumab. The CDR3 runs from the conserved cysteine through the conserved F or W. Each record gives: D gene, clone size, V gene, J gene, CDR3 DNA, CDR3 protein. A D gene is named only where the DNA matches it firmly. Expanded clones are given a class, and other clones once, few, many or no size at all.

d_call: NA; clone_size: NA; v_call: TRBV5-1; j_call: TRBJ2-5; cdr3_nt: TGCGCCAGCAGCTTAATCCCGGACAGCCAACAAGAGACCCAGTACTTC; cdr3_aa: CASSLIPDSQQETQYF
d_call: NA; clone_size: NA; v_call: TRBV7-8; j_call: TRBJ2-2; cdr3_nt: TGTGCCAGCAGCCTAACACCGGACAGGAACACCGGGGAGCTGTTTTTT; cdr3_aa: CASSLTPDRNTGELFF
d_call: TRBD1; clone_size: NA; v_call: TRBV7-9; j_call: TRBJ1-5; cdr3_nt: TGTGCCAGCAGCTATTGGACAGGGGGTAGCAATCAGCCCCAGCATTTT; cdr3_aa: CASSYWTGGSNQPQHF
d_call: NA; clone_size: NA; v_call: TRBV9; j_call: TRBJ1-1; cdr3_nt: TGTGCCAGCAGCGTAGTCGCTCAAGGGAACACTGAAGCTTTCTTT; cdr3_aa: CASSVVAQGNTEAFF
d_call: NA; clone_size: NA; v_call: TRBV9; j_call: TRBJ1-5; cdr3_nt: TGTGCCAGCAGCGCCTCGGATTATAGCAATCAGCCCCAGCATTTT; cdr3_aa: CASSASDYSNQPQHF
d_call: NA; clone_size: NA; v_call: TRBV29-1; j_call: TRBJ1-1; cdr3_nt: TGCAGCGCATCGGGAGGGGGAGGACCTGAAGCTTTCTTT; cdr3_aa: CSASGGGGPEAFF
d_call: NA; clone_size: once; v_call: TRBV7-9; j_call: TRBJ1-1; cdr3_nt: TGTGCCAGCAGCCCCCTCGGGGGGGAAGCTTTCTTT; cdr3_aa: CASSPLGGEAFF
d_call: TRBD2; clone_size: NA; v_call: TRBV11-2; j_call: TRBJ2-7; cdr3_nt: TGTGCCAGCAGCCCCCGACTAGCTTACGAGCAGTACTTC; cdr3_aa: CASSPRLAYEQYF
d_call: NA; clone_size: NA; v_call: TRBV5-6; j_call: TRBJ2-2; cdr3_nt: TGTGCCAGCAGCTTGGCCTTGGGGTTACAGGACGGGGAGCTGTTTTTT; cdr3_aa: CASSLALGLQDGELFF
d_call: TRBD2; clone_size: NA; v_call: TRBV2; j_call: TRBJ2-3; cdr3_nt: TGTGCCAGCAGGGGACTAGCGGGGTATACAGATACGCAGTATTTT; cdr3_aa: CASRGLAGYTDTQYF
d_call: NA; clone_size: NA; v_call: TRBV29-1; j_call: TRBJ1-1; cdr3_nt: TGCAGCGTTGAAGTTCACCGGGCCGAAGCTTTCTTT; cdr3_aa: CSVEVHRAEAFF
d_call: TRBD1; clone_size: NA; v_call: TRBV5-6; j_call: TRBJ1-1; cdr3_nt: TGTGCCAGCAGCTTGGTGGCAGGGGGCAGATGGACTGAAGCTTTCTTT; cdr3_aa: CASSLVAGGRWTEAFF
d_call: NA; clone_size: NA; v_call: TRBV5-1; j_call: TRBJ1-3; cdr3_nt: TGCGCCAGCAGCTCCACGGGACGGAGCTCTGGAAACACCATATATTTT; cdr3_aa: CASSSTGRSSGNTIYF
d_call: NA; clone_size: NA; v_call: TRBV29-1; j_call: TRBJ1-5; cdr3_nt: TGCAGCGCTACTACAGGAGTAGGACAGCCCCAGCATTTT; cdr3_aa: CSATTGVGQPQHF
d_call: NA; clone_size: NA; v_call: TRBV6-6; j_call: TRBJ1-5; cdr3_nt: TGTGCCAGTCAACTGGAGAGTCAGCCCCAGCATTTT; cdr3_aa: CASQLESQPQHF
d_call: NA; clone_size: few; v_call: TRBV7-6; j_call: TRBJ2-2; cdr3_nt: TGTGCCAGCAGTATGGCGGAGAACACCGGGGAGCTGTTTTTT; cdr3_aa: CASSMAENTGELFF
d_call: NA; clone_size: NA; v_call: TRBV7-2; j_call: TRBJ1-1; cdr3_nt: TGTGCCAGCAGCCCTGACGGAGCAGTCACTGAAGCTTTCTTT; cdr3_aa: CASSPDGAVTEAFF
d_call: NA; clone_size: NA; v_call: TRBV12-5; j_call: TRBJ2-1; cdr3_nt: TGTGCTAGTGGTTTGAGGGGGGATGAGCAGTTCTTC; cdr3_aa: CASGLRGDEQFF
d_call: NA; clone_size: NA; v_call: TRBV18; j_call: TRBJ2-1; cdr3_nt: TGTGCCAGCTCCTCCAGGGAGCGAGCACTATTGAGCTCCTACAATGAGCAGTTCTTC; cdr3_aa: CASSSRERALLSSYNEQFF
d_call: TRBD1; clone_size: NA; v_call: TRBV29-1; j_call: TRBJ2-7; cdr3_nt: TGCAGCGCCACCGGGACAGGGGGCTCCAACGAGCAGTACTTC; cdr3_aa: CSATGTGGSNEQYF
d_call: TRBD2; clone_size: NA; v_call: TRBV2; j_call: TRBJ2-6; cdr3_nt: TGTGCCAGCGGTCGCGGGGGCTCTGGGGCCAACGTCCTGACTTTC; cdr3_aa: CASGRGGSGANVLTF
d_call: NA; clone_size: NA; v_call: TRBV30; j_call: TRBJ2-5; cdr3_nt: TGTGCCTGGAACCTTGGGCATTTGGAGACCCAGTACTTC; cdr3_aa: CAWNLGHLETQYF
d_call: TRBD1; clone_size: NA; v_call: TRBV6-5; j_call: TRBJ2-1; cdr3_nt: TGTGCCAGCAGTTATGGAGACAGGGGTTTCAACAATGAGCAGTTCTTC; cdr3_aa: CASSYGDRGFNNEQFF
d_call: TRBD1; clone_size: few; v_call: TRBV4-3; j_call: TRBJ2-7; cdr3_nt: TGCGCCAGCAGCCTGGAGGACAGGCGTTCCTACGAGCAGTACTTC; cdr3_aa: CASSLEDRRSYEQYF
d_call: NA; clone_size: NA; v_call: TRBV12-2; j_call: TRBJ1-2; cdr3_nt: TGTGCAAGTCGCTCCCGTCGACAGGGGGAAGATGGCTACACCTTC; cdr3_aa: CASRSRRQGEDGYTF
d_call: TRBD2; clone_size: NA; v_call: TRBV7-2; j_call: TRBJ2-3; cdr3_nt: TGTGCCAGCAGCATCCGACTAGCGGGAGGGGGAGATACGCAGTATTTT; cdr3_aa: CASSIRLAGGGDTQYF
d_call: NA; clone_size: NA; v_call: TRBV5-1; j_call: TRBJ2-7; cdr3_nt: TGCGCCAGCAGCCCGGACAAGGGGTCGGGAGAGCAGTACTTC; cdr3_aa: CASSPDKGSGEQYF
d_call: NA; clone_size: NA; v_call: TRBV7-2; j_call: TRBJ1-5; cdr3_nt: TGTGCCAGCAGCGTGACCCCATCTCAGCCCCAGCATTTT; cdr3_aa: CASSVTPSQPQHF
d_call: NA; clone_size: NA; v_call: TRBV10-3; j_call: TRBJ1-2; cdr3_nt: TGTGCCATCAGTGAGGACATCCAGGCCTATGGCTACACCTTC; cdr3_aa: CAISEDIQAYGYTF
d_call: NA; clone_size: few; v_call: TRBV15; j_call: TRBJ1-6; cdr3_nt: TGTGCCACCAGCAGAGTTACGTGGCAGAATAATTCACCCCTCCACTTT; cdr3_aa: CATSRVTWQNNSPLHF
d_call: TRBD2; clone_size: NA; v_call: TRBV19; j_call: TRBJ2-1; cdr3_nt: TGTGCCAGTAGTAGCGGGAGATGGTCCTACAATGAGCAGTTCTTC; cdr3_aa: CASSSGRWSYNEQFF
d_call: NA; clone_size: NA; v_call: TRBV5-6; j_call: TRBJ2-5; cdr3_nt: TGTGCCAGCAGCTTTGTCCGGGAGTTCCAAGAGACCCAGTACTTC; cdr3_aa: CASSFVREFQETQYF
d_call: TRBD1; clone_size: NA; v_call: TRBV6-1; j_call: TRBJ1-2; cdr3_nt: TGTGCCAGCAGTGGGACAGGGGGAAACGCGGCTGGCTACACCTTC; cdr3_aa: CASSGTGGNAAGYTF
d_call: TRBD1; clone_size: NA; v_call: TRBV30; j_call: TRBJ1-2; cdr3_nt: TGTGCCTGGAGTAAATGGGGAGGGACAGGGGTTGGCTACACCTTC; cdr3_aa: CAWSKWGGTGVGYTF
d_call: TRBD1; clone_size: NA; v_call: TRBV9; j_call: TRBJ1-4; cdr3_nt: TGTGCCAGCAGCCCCAGACAGGGAACTAATGAAAAACTGTTTTTT; cdr3_aa: CASSPRQGTNEKLFF
d_call: TRBD1; clone_size: NA; v_call: TRBV19; j_call: TRBJ2-1; cdr3_nt: TGTGCCAGTAGACCTAACAGGGGCCTCCTCAATGAGCAGTTCTTC; cdr3_aa: CASRPNRGLLNEQFF